Shown below are 15 T cell receptor beta chains from a single sample sequenced in a study of cytomegalovirus exposure and HLA in healthy donors (dated by TCRdb to 2016 to 2017). The method was the immunoSEQ multiplex PCR assay. The multiplex PCR relied on a mix of 60 forward primers for TCR Vbeta segments and 13 reverse primers for TCR Jbeta segments. Entries here come from immuneACCESS through TCRdb and include only in-frame sequences with V and J called. Some clones fail to appear in such tables; in the studies checked, an unresolved V gene covers under half of the shortfall, and the cause of the remainder is unknown. This sample is represented by some 130,000 clones; around 70% of them were singletons. Approximately 7% of the sample is held by the ten biggest clonotypes. Sequencing was done on a sample of PBMCs. The receptors stem from a male donor in good health and CMV-seronegative.

CDR3 amino acids: CASTSASGSSYEQYF. The CDR3 nucleotides are TGTGCCAGCACGTCGGCTAGCGGGAGCTCCTACGAGCAGTACTTC. The J gene is TRBJ2-7, the V gene TRBV7-9, with TRBD2 identical over 10 bases. Looked up from germline, CDR1 is SEHNR and CDR2 is FQNEAQ (reference sequence). Germline trimming cut 7 bases from V and 0 bases from J; bases unmatched to any gene: 6. The CDR3 loop spans 15 amino acids.

The chain employs TRBV30 and TRBJ2-3; 16 bases agree with TRBD2. V shed 4 bases and J 2 bases; nucleotides not matched to a gene: 6. Germline V gene data show CDR1 as GTSNPN and CDR2 as SVGIG (reference sequence). CDR3 size: 17 residues. The CDR3 DNA reads TGTGCCTGGACGGGACTAGCGGGGGGGCATTACACAGATACGCAGTATTTT. This translates into CAWTGLAGGHYTDTQYF.

This clone was seen just once. This sequence joins TRBV28 and TRBJ2-5, with D tentatively TRBD1 (6 bases). The CDR3 sequence is 15 residues long. Germline CDR1 is MDHEN and CDR2 is SYDVKM. Trimming took 5 bases from V and 1 from J, leaving 14 bases between them. The DNA of the CDR3 is TGTGCCAGCAGTCGCCCGGGCAGGGGCCAAGAGACCCAGTACTTC. Amino acids: CASSRPGRGQETQYF.

DNA of the CDR3: TGTGCCAGCAGTGAAGACAGGGGTCGGGGCACAGATACGCAGTATTTT. Translation: CASSEDRGRGTDTQYF. The rearrangement uses TRBV6-1 and TRBJ2-3; 7 bases align to TRBD1. The length of the CDR3 is 16 residues. V trimming: 1 base; J trimming: 1 base; junction bases outside the gene matches: 5. Germline loops: CDR1 MNHNS, CDR2 SASEGT.

This chain connects TRBV28 to TRBJ1-2; no clear D gene. Germline CDR1 MDHEN, CDR2 SYDVKM. The CDR3 sequence is 11 residues long. The V and J ends lost 5 bases and 4 bases respectively, with 5 bases between them. In DNA form, the CDR3 reads TGTGCCAGCAGTCAACTCTATGGCTACACCTTC. It is translated as CASSQLYGYTF.

The V and J genes are TRBV5-1 and TRBJ2-7, with 9 bases fitting TRBD1. The CDR3 extends over 15 amino acids. Germline CDR1 SGHRS, CDR2 YFSETQ. V lost 5 bases and J lost 1; bases outside the gene matches: 7. DNA of the CDR3: TGCGCCAGCAGTTGGGCCGGGACAGGGTCCTACGAGCAGTACTTC. Translated, it gives CASSWAGTGSYEQYF.

V and J are TRBV5-6 and TRBJ1-6; 10 nucleotides agree with TRBD1. The germline gives CDR1 SGHDT, CDR2 YYEEEE. CDR3 length: 17 residues. V shed 0 bases and J 4 bases; nucleotides not matched to a gene: 4. CDR3 in DNA: TGTGCCAGCAGCTTGGGGGGGACAGGGGTGTATAATTCACCCCTCCACTTT. As protein: CASSLGGTGVYNSPLHF. Combining the CDR3 with reference TRBV5-6 and TRBJ1-6 gives the whole variable domain DAGVTQSPTHLIKTRGQQVTLRCSPKSGHDTVSWYQQALGQGPQFIFQYYEEEERQRGNFPDRFSGHQFPNYSSELNVNALLLGDSALYLCASSLGGTGVYNSPLHFGNGTRLTVT.

The J gene is TRBJ1-5, the V gene TRBV28; no definite D call. Germline CDR1 reads MDHEN; CDR2 reads SYDVKM. V was pared by 6 bases and J by 8 bases, with 11 bases between. The CDR3 length is 12 residues. In nucleotides, the CDR3 is TGTGCCAGCAGCCTTCCTGGAGAGCCCCAGCATTTT. Protein: CASSLPGEPQHF.

This chain joins TRBV5-8 and TRBJ2-7; TRBD1 matches 10 bases. The germline V gene has CDR1 SGHTS and CDR2 YDEGEE. V was pared by 4 bases and J by 4 bases, with 5 bases of the junction left unmatched. The CDR3 is made up of 14 amino acids. The CDR3 DNA sequence: TGTGCCAGCAGCCGGACAGGGGGAGCATACGAGCAGTACTTC. Residues: CASSRTGGAYEQYF.

The chain carries TRBV5-6 and TRBJ1-2, with a possible D match to TRBD1 (5 bases). Trimming removed 6 bases from V and 0 bases from J, with 9 bases in between. The CDR3 length is 13 residues. Germline CDR1 SGHDT, CDR2 YYEEEE. CDR3 amino acids: CASTPGSNYGYTF. The CDR3 nucleotides read TGTGCCAGCACCCCAGGGTCTAACTATGGCTACACCTTC. Together with reference TRBV5-6 and TRBJ1-2, the CDR3 gives the full variable domain: DAGVTQSPTHLIKTRGQQVTLRCSPKSGHDTVSWYQQALGQGPQFIFQYYEEEERQRGNFPDRFSGHQFPNYSSELNVNALLLGDSALYLCASTPGSNYGYTFGSGTRLTVV.

The chain couples TRBV19 to TRBJ1-5; no clear D gene. V lost 5 bases to trimming and J lost 0 bases, with 14 bases between them. Germline loops: CDR1 LNHDA, CDR2 SQIVND (reference sequence). The CDR3 consists of 16 residues. This CDR3 is CASSPRADYSNQPQHF. The CDR3 DNA reads as TGTGCCAGTAGTCCTAGGGCGGACTATAGCAATCAGCCCCAGCATTTT. The full variable domain, completed using reference TRBV19 and TRBJ1-5, is DGGITQSPKYLFRKEGQNVTLSCEQNLNHDAMYWYRQDPGQGLRLIYYSQIVNDFQKGDIAEGYSVSREKKESFPLTVTSAQKNPTAFYLCASSPRADYSNQPQHFGDGTRLSIL.

This clone was observed a single time. This sequence joins TRBV6-1 and TRBJ1-2; weak D call: TRBD1 (5 bases). In germline, CDR1 is MNHNS, CDR2 SASEGT. The CDR3 covers 11 residues. V dropped 8 bases and J dropped 8 bases, with 12 bases sitting between them. Here the CDR3 reads CASEKQAGYTF. For the CDR3, the DNA is TGTGCCAGCGAAAAACAGGCAGGCTACACCTTC.

The chain recombines TRBV11-2 with TRBJ1-2; 9 bases fit TRBD1. The CDR3 loop spans 14 amino acids. Germline V gene data show CDR1 as SGHAT and CDR2 as FQNNGV. After removal of 5 bases from V and 2 bases from J, the junction contained 3 bases not matched to a gene. CDR3 sequence: CASSPGTGNYGYTF. The CDR3 DNA is TGTGCCAGCAGCCCGGGGACAGGGAACTATGGCTACACCTTC. Using reference TRBV11-2 and TRBJ1-2 for the parts outside the CDR3, the full variable domain is EAGVAQSPRYKIIEKRQSVAFWCNPISGHATLYWYQQILGQGPKLLIQFQNNGVVDDSQLPKDRFSAERLKGVDSTLKIQPAKLEDSAVYLCASSPGTGNYGYTFGSGTRLTVV.

The chain couples TRBV7-2 to TRBJ2-7, with TRBD1 as a possible D gene (6 bases). CDR3 size: 17 residues. Germline V lookup: CDR1 SGHTA, CDR2 FQGNSA. V lost 1 base, J lost 0 bases, and 16 bases lay in between. For the CDR3, the DNA is TGTGCCAGCAGCTTAGAATACAGGGTGATTGCCTCCTACGAGCAGTACTTC. Amino acids: CASSLEYRVIASYEQYF.

The V call is TRBV10-3, the J call TRBJ1-2; possibly TRBD1 for D (5 bases). Germline V gene data show CDR1 as ENHRY and CDR2 as SYGVKD. This CDR3 has 15 residues. V was clipped by 2 bases and J by 2 bases, with 12 bases between them. CDR3 region: CAISEDMGGNYGYTF. Here the CDR3 DNA reads TGTGCCATCAGTGAGGATATGGGGGGGAACTATGGCTACACCTTC.